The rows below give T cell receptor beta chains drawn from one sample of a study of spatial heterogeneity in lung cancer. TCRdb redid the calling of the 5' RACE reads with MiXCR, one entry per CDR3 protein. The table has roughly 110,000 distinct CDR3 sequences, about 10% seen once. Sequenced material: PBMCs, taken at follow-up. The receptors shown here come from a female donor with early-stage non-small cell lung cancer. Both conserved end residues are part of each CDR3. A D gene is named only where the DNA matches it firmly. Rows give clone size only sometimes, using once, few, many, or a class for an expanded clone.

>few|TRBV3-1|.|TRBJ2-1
TGTGCCAGCAGCCAAGGTTCTTCGGGACAAAAGAGGTTCTTC
CASSQGSSGQKRFF
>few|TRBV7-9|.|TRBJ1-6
TGTGCCAGCAGCTTAAGTAATTCACCCCTCCACTTT
CASSLSNSPLHF
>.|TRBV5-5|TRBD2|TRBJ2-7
TGTGCCAGCAGCTCAGGGACTAGCGGGAGTGAAGAGCAGTACTTC
CASSSGTSGSEEQYF
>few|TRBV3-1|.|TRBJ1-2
TGTGCCAGCAGCTCGACGGGCCACAACTATGGCTACACCTTC
CASSSTGHNYGYTF
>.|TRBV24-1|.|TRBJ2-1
TGTGCCACCAGTGATTCCCTAGCGAGCAATGAGCAGTTCTTC
CATSDSLASNEQFF
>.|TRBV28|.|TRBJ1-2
TGTGCCAGCAGTCGTCGCTTGGAGGGTTTGGACTATGGCTACACCTTC
CASSRRLEGLDYGYTF
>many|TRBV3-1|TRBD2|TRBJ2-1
TGTGCCAGCAGCGCACACACTAGCGGGAGTTACAATGAGCAGTTCTTC
CASSAHTSGSYNEQFF
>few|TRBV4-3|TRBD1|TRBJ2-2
TGCGCCAGCAGCGCTAGCCAGGGGGCCGTCGGGGAGCTGTTTTTT
CASSASQGAVGELFF
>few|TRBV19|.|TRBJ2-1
TGTGCCAGTAGACTAGCCAGTCGGAATGAGCAGTTCTTC
CASRLASRNEQFF
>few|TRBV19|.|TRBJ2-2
TGTGCCAGTTCAGCCCCCCGGACACCCACCGGGGAGCTGTTTTTT
CASSAPRTPTGELFF